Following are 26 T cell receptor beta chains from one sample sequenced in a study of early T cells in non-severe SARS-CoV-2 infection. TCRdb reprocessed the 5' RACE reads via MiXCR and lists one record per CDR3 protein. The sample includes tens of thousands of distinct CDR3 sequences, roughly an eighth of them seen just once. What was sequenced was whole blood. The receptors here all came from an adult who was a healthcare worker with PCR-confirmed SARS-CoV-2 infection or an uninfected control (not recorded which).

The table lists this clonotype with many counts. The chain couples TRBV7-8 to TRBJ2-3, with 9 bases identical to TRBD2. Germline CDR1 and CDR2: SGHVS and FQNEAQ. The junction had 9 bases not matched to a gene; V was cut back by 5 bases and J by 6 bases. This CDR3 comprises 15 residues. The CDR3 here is CASSPQRGAIDTQYF. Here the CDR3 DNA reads TGTGCCAGCAGCCCCCAGCGGGGGGCCATCGATACGCAGTATTTT. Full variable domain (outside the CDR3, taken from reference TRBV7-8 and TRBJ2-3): GAGVSQSPRYKVAKRGQDVALRCDPISGHVSLFWYQQALGQGPEFLTYFQNEAQLDKSGLPSDRFFAERPEGSVSTLKIQRTQQEDSAVYLCASSPQRGAIDTQYFGPGTRLTVL.

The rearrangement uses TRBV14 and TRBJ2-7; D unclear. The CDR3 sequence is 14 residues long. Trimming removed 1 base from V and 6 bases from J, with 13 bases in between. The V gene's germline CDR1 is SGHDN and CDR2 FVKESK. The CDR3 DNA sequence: TGTGCCAGCAGCCAAGTCGTTGGGGTTGGCGAGCAGTACTTC. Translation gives CASSQVVGVGEQYF.

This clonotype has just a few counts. This CDR3 is CASTRDRESVVPFYEQYF. CDR3 bases: TGTGCCAGCACCCGAGACAGGGAGTCGGTGGTTCCCTTTTACGAGCAGTACTTC. This chain uses TRBV6-9 with TRBJ2-7; 7 nucleotides line up with TRBD1. CDR1 is MNHGY and CDR2 is SVAAGI in the germline V gene. The CDR3 is 18 amino acids. V gave up 7 bases and J gave up 4 bases; unmatched junction bases: 22.

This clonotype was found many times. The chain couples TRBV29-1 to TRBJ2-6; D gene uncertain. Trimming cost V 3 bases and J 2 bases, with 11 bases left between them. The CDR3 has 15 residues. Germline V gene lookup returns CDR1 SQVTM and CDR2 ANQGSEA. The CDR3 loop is CSVDGGGAGANVLTF. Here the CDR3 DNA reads TGCAGCGTTGATGGTGGTGGGGCTGGGGCCAACGTCCTGACTTTC.

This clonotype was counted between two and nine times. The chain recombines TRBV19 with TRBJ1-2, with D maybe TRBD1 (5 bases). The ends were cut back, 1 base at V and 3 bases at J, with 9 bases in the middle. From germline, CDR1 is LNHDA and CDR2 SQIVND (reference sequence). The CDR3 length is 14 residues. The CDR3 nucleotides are TGTGCCAGTAGTATAGGACAGACCGACTATGGCTACACCTTC. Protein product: CASSIGQTDYGYTF.

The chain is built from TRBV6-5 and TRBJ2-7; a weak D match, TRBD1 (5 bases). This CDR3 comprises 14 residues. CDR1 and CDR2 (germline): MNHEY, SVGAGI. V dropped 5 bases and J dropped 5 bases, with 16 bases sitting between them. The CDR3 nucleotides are TGTGCCAGCAGTGAGAATGACAGTCTCGACGAGCAGTACTTC. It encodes CASSENDSLDEQYF.

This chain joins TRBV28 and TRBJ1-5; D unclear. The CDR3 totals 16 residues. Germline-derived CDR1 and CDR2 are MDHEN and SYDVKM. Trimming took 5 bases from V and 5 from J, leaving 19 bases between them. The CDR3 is CASSTSLLPPHQPQHF. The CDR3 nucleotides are TGTGCCAGCAGTACCTCCCTTCTCCCGCCGCATCAGCCCCAGCATTTT.

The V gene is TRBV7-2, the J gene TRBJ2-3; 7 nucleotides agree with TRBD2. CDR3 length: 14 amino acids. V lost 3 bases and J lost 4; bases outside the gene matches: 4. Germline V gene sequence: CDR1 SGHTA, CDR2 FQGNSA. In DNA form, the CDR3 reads TGTGCCAGCAGCTTCTCTAGCGGAGCAGATACGCAGTATTTT. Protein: CASSFSSGADTQYF.

The CDR3 sequence is CASSPPGTGKAYEQYF. The CDR3 nucleotides read TGCGCCAGCAGCCCACCCGGGACAGGTAAAGCTTACGAGCAGTACTTC. The chain is built from TRBV5-1 and TRBJ2-7; TRBD1 agrees at 8 bases. The germline CDR1 and CDR2 sequences are SGHRS and YFSETQ. J lost 4 bases, V lost 4 bases, and 13 bases had no gene match. This CDR3 contains 16 residues.

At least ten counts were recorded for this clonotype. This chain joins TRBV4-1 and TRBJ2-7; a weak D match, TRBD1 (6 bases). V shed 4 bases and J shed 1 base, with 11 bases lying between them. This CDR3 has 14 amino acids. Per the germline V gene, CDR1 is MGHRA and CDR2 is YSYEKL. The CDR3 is CASSPSTGSYEQYF. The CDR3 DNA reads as TGCGCCAGCAGCCCCTCGACAGGTTCCTACGAGCAGTACTTC.

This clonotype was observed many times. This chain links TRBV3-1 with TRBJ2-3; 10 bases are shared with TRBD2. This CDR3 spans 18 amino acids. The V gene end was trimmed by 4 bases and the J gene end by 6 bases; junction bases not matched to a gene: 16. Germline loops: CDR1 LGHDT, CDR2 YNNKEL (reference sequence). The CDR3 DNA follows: TGTGCCAGCAGCCTATCGCCCCAGGTAGCGGGGGGACGGGATACGCAGTATTTT. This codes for CASSLSPQVAGGRDTQYF.

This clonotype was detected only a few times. The DNA of the CDR3 is TGTGCCAGCAGGACTAGCCTCTACAATGAGCAGTTCTTC. Its translation is CASRTSLYNEQFF. The chain employs TRBV6-5 and TRBJ2-1; 7 bases agree with TRBD2. V was clipped by 6 bases and J by 3 bases; unmatched bases: 2. The CDR3 is 13 residues long. Germline-derived CDR1 and CDR2 are MNHEY and SVGAGI.

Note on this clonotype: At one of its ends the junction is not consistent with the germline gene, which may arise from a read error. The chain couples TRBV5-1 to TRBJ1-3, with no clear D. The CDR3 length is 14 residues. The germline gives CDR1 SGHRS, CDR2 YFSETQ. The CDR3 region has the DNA TGCGCCAACAGCTTGCTGCACTCTGGAAACACCATATATTTT. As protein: CANSLLHSGNTIYF.

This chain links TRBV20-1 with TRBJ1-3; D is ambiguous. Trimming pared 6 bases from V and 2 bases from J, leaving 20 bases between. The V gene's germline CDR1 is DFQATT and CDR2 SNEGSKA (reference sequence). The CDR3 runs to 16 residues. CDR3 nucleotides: TGCAGTGCCTATACCGTGGGCCCCCAGACTGGAAACACCATATATTTT. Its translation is CSAYTVGPQTGNTIYF.

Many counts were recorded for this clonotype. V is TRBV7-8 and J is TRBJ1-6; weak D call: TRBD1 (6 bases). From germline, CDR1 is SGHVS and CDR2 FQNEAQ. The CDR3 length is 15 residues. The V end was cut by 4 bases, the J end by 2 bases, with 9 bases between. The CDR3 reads CASSYRAAYNSPLHF. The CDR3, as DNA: TGTGCCAGCAGCTACAGGGCGGCCTATAATTCACCCCTCCACTTT.

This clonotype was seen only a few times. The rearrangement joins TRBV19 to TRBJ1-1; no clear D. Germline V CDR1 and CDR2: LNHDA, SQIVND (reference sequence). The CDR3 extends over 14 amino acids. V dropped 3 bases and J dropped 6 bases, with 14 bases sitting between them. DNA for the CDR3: TGTGCCAGTAGTATGGCCCAGGATCGGGCTGAAGCTTTCTTT. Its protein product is CASSMAQDRAEAFF.

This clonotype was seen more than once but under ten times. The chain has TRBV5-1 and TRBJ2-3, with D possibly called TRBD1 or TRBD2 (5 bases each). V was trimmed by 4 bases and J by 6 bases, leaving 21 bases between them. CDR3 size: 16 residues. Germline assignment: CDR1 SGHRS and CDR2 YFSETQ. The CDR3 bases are TGCGCCAGCAGCGGGGGAGAGGGCCTCTCCACCGATACGCAGTATTTT. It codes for CASSGGEGLSTDTQYF.

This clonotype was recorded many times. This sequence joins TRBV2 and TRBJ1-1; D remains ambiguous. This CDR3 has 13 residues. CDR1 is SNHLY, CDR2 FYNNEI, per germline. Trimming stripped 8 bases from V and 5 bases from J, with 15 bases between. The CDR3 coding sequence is TGTGCCAGCGGGCTCACCCTTGTGACTGAAGCTTTCTTT. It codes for CASGLTLVTEAFF.

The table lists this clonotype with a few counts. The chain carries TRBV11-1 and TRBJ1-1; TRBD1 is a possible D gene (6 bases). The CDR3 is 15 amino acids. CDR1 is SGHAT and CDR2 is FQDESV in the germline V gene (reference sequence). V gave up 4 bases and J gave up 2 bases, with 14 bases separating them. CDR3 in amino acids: CASSSMTGRNTEAFF. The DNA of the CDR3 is TGTGCCAGCAGCTCCATGACAGGTCGAAACACTGAAGCTTTCTTT.

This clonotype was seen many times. In DNA, the CDR3 is TGTGCCAGCAGCCAAGGTGCAGGGAGAGAGACCCAGTACTTC. Its translation: CASSQGAGRETQYF. The chain has TRBV3-1 and TRBJ2-5; D is possibly TRBD1 or TRBD2 (5 bases each). The CDR3 is 14 residues long. Looked up from germline, CDR1 is LGHDT and CDR2 is YNNKEL (reference sequence). V gave up 1 base and J gave up 4 bases, with 10 bases separating them.

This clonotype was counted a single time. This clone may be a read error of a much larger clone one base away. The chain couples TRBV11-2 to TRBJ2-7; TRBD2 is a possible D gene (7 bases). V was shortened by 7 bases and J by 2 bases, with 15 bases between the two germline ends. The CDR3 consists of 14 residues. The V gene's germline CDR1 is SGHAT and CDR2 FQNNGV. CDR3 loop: CASIWTAGPYEQYF. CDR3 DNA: TGTGCCAGCATCTGGACAGCGGGACCCTACGAGCAGTACTTC.

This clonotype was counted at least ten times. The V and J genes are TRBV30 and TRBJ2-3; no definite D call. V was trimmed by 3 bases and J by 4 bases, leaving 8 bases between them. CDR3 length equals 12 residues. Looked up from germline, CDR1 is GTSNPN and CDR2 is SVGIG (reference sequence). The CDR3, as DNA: TGTGCCTGGAGCGAGAATGCAGATACGCAGTATTTT. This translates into CAWSENADTQYF.

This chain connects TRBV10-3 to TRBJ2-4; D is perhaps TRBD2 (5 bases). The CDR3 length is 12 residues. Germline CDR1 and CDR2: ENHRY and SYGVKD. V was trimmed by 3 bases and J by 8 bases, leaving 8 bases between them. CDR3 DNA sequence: TGTGCCATCAGTGACCGGGGAGACATTCAGTACTTC. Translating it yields CAISDRGDIQYF.

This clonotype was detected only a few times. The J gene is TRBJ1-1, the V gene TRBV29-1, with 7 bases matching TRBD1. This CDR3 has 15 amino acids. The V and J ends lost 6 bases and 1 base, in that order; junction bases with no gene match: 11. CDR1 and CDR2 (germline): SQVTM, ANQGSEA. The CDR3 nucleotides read TGCAGCGTCGACATATGGGACAGTACGAACACTGAAGCTTTCTTT. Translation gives CSVDIWDSTNTEAFF.

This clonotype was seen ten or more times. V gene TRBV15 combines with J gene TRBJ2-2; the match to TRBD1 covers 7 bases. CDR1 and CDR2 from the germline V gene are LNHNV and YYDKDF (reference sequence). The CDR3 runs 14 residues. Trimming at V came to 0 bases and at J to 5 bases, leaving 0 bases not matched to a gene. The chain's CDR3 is CATSRDRGTGELFF. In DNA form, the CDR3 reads TGTGCCACCAGCAGAGACAGGGGGACCGGGGAGCTGTTTTTT.

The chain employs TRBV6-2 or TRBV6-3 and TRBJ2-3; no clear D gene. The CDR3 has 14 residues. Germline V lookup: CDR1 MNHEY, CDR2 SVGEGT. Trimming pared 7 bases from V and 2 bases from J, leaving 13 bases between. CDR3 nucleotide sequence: TGTGCCAGCAACACGGTCTCCGTCACAGATACGCAGTATTTT. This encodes CASNTVSVTDTQYF.